The T cell receptor beta chain under discussion was sequenced for a study of cytomegalovirus exposure and HLA in healthy donors. Study-wide results and caveats: Excluded were some V segments that proved indistinguishable, including TRBV6-2 and TRBV6-3.

Both 60 Vbeta primers and 13 Jbeta primers went into the PCR. Profiled with immunoSEQ multiplex PCR; TCRdb holds only in-frame clones, not every one. Counted here are under 200,000 clones, roughly 84% occurring once; the ten biggest clones make up approximately 1.6%. V was clipped by 4 bases and J by 5 bases; unmatched bases: 6. The CDR3 has 13 amino acids. CDR1 and CDR2 from the germline V gene are SQVTM and ANQGSEA. To note about this clone: The target antigen is unknown.

Sequences were obtained from PBMCs. The origin of this receptor is a male donor in good health and CMV-seronegative. V gene TRBV29-1 combines with J gene TRBJ2-7, with 9 bases lining up with TRBD1. CDR3 DNA sequence: TGCAGCGTTGGGGGACAGGGTCACCACGAGCAGTACTTC. Translated: CSVGGQGHHEQYF.